The 10 T cell receptor beta chains presented below share a single source sample, sequenced in a study of circulating tumor DNA in untreated peripheral T-cell lymphoma. Some clones are missing from TCRdb's copy, which holds only in-frame ones; the method was immunoSEQ multiplex PCR. The table records some 150 clones, about 85% of them present only once. Specimen: cell-free DNA from blood serum. The receptors were sampled from a human donor with peripheral T-cell lymphoma.

The V gene is TRBV6-5, the J gene TRBJ1-3; no clear D. Germline values: CDR1 MNHEY, CDR2 SVGAGI. V was cut by 4 bases and J by 0 bases, with 13 bases left in between. CDR3 size: 16 residues. CDR3: CASSWGQATSGNTIYF. The DNA of the CDR3 is TGTGCCAGCAGTTGGGGTCAGGCCACCTCTGGAAACACCATATATTTT.

This clone was counted a few times. This chain joins TRBV4-3 and TRBJ1-2; TRBD1 matches 9 bases. The CDR3 runs to 17 residues. The V gene's germline CDR1 is LGHNA and CDR2 YSLEER. Germline trimming cut 0 bases from V and 2 bases from J; bases unmatched to any gene: 7. The CDR3 bases are TGCGCCAGCAGCCAAGACGTCACAGGGGGCCAAAACTATGGCTACACCTTC. The encoded protein is CASSQDVTGGQNYGYTF.

The chain recombines TRBV6-5 with TRBJ1-2; TRBD1 is a possible D gene (5 bases). The germline V and J ends were trimmed by 2 bases and 4 bases, with 8 bases remaining between them. The CDR3 is 13 amino acids. Germline CDR1 reads MNHEY; CDR2 reads SVGAGI. The CDR3 here is CASSYDSLYGYTF. The CDR3 bases are TGTGCCAGCAGTTACGACAGCCTCTATGGCTACACCTTC.

The chain is built from TRBV28 and TRBJ2-7; 7 nucleotides line up with TRBD1. Per the germline V gene, CDR1 is MDHEN and CDR2 is SYDVKM. CDR3 size: 13 residues. V dropped 7 bases and J dropped 2; count of bases not matched to a gene: 5. The CDR3: CASTDRATYEQYF. Written as DNA, the CDR3 is TGTGCCAGCACCGACAGGGCTACCTACGAGCAGTACTTC.

The chain has TRBV5-4 and TRBJ2-5; 11 nucleotides agree with TRBD2. The V and J ends lost 4 bases and 5 bases, in that order; junction bases with no gene match: 22. Germline V CDR1 and CDR2: SGHNT, YYREEE (reference sequence). This CDR3 comprises 20 residues. CDR3 loop: CASSLNAPFIAGGPVETQYF. The CDR3 DNA is TGTGCCAGCAGCCTTAACGCGCCCTTTATAGCGGGGGGGCCGGTGGAGACCCAGTACTTC.

This sequence joins TRBV19 and TRBJ1-2; no reliable D call. Germline assignment: CDR1 LNHDA and CDR2 SQIVND (reference sequence). V was shortened by 1 base and J by 6 bases, with 9 bases between the two germline ends. The CDR3 runs to 13 residues. CDR3 DNA sequence: TGTGCCAGTAGTATAGGAGTGTCTGATGGCTACACCTTC. Translating it yields CASSIGVSDGYTF.

This clone was picked up one time. The junction shows a germline mismatch at one end, possibly a read error. This chain links TRBV7-7 with TRBJ2-1, with TRBD2 matching over 9 bases. CDR1 is SSHAT and CDR2 is FNYEAQ in the germline V gene (reference sequence). This CDR3 region has 17 residues. The CDR3 DNA reads TGTGCTAGCAGCTTAGCGAGAGGCGGGGGGGCTCCCAATGAGCAGTTCTTC. Amino acids: CASSLARGGGAPNEQFF.

J is TRBJ2-1 and V is TRBV9; D perhaps matches TRBD2 (6 bases). V was clipped by 0 bases and J by 0 bases, with 10 bases between them. Germline CDR1 is SGDLS and CDR2 is YYNGEE. CDR3 length: 16 residues. CDR3 loop: CASSVGGGISYNEQFF. The CDR3 nucleotides are TGTGCCAGCAGCGTAGGGGGCGGGATCTCCTACAATGAGCAGTTCTTC.

This chain joins TRBV10-3 and TRBJ2-1; D possibly corresponds to TRBD2 (6 bases). Trimming pared 8 bases from V and 4 bases from J, leaving 18 bases between. CDR3 length: 15 residues. The germline V gene has CDR1 ENHRY and CDR2 SYGVKD. CDR3 in amino acids: CAIGGLAEGYNEQFF. In DNA, the CDR3 is TGTGCCATCGGAGGGCTAGCTGAGGGTTACAATGAGCAGTTCTTC.

The chain links TRBV30 to TRBJ2-3; TRBD2 matches at 11 bases. Germline trimming cut 4 bases from V and 6 bases from J; bases unmatched to any gene: 6. Germline V gene sequence: CDR1 GTSNPN, CDR2 SVGIG (reference sequence). The CDR3 is 14 residues long. DNA for the CDR3: TGTGCCTGGAATAGCGGGGGGGCAGCGGATACGCAGTATTTT. It codes for CAWNSGGAADTQYF. The whole variable domain, filled in from reference TRBV30 and TRBJ2-3, reads SQTIHQWPATLVQPVGSPLSLECTVEGTSNPNLYWYRQAAGRGLQLLFYSVGIGQISSEVPQNLSASRPQDRQFILSSKKLLLSDSGFYLCAWNSGGAADTQYFGPGTRLTVL.